This T cell receptor (beta chain) is drawn from a study of blood T cell repertoires in COVID-19. Germline V CDR1 and CDR2: LNHNV, YYDKDF (reference sequence). The CDR3 is made up of 16 amino acids. V shed 4 bases, J shed 4 bases, and the junction held 7 bases outside the gene matches. Sequencing used immunoSEQ multiplex PCR; TCRdb keeps in-frame clones, though not all of them. The sample holds about 110,000 clones, 80% to 90% seen once. The rearrangement uses TRBV15 and TRBJ2-5; 12 bases line up with TRBD1. Specimen: peripheral blood. The sequence came from a human donor in a cohort sampled during active COVID-19. DNA for the CDR3: TGTGCCACCAGCAATTGGGACAGGGGGCTCGCAGAGACCCAGTACTTC. Its protein is CATSNWDRGLAETQYF. Variable domain in full (rest from reference TRBV15 and TRBJ2-5): DAMVIQNPRYQVTQFGKPVTLSCSQTLNHNVMYWYQQKSSQAPKLLFHYYDKDFNNEADTPDNFQSRRPNTSFCFLDIRSPGLGDTAMYLCATSNWDRGLAETQYFGPGTRLLVL.